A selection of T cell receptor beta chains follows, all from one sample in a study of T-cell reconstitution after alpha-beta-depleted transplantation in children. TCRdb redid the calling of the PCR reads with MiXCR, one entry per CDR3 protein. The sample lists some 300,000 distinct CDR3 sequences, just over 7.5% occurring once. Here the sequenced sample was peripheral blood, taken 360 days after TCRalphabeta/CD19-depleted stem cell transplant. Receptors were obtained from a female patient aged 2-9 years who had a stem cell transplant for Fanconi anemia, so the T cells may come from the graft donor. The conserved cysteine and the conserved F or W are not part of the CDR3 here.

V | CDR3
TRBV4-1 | ASSQVVQGAGEQY
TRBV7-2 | ASSFLAGVPGELF
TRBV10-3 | ATSDRLAGGPRAPIRPYNEQF
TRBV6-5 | ASSYSTNRGDTQY
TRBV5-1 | ASTNRGLETQY
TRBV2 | ATIDREDTEAF
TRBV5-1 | ASSSGTGGSPTDTQY
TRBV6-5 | ASSYSGRGGEETQY
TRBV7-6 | ASSLVSGGDEQF
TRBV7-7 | ASSLGLDDTQY
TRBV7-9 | ASSLVGQGSEQF
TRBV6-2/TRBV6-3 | ASSYKAARGRYEQY
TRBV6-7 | ACSFRARGLRANYGYT
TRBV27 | ASSLRTSGRGGPYNEQF
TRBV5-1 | ASSFGTSGQETQY
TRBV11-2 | ASLGVGYHGYGYT
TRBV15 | ATSRDVGQNQH
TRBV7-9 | ASSHGQGANGYGYT
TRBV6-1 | ATVRQPHGGYT
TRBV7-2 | ASSRTKIETQY
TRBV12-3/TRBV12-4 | ATARLAGGYEQY
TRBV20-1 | SATSRGNYGYT
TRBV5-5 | ASSLEWDEQY
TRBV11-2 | ASSLVTGYNEQF
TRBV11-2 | ASSFGTQRAYEQY
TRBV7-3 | ASSLFEGTQF
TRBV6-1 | ASTVSGRAYEQY
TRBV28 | ASSHYRDRGYNSNQPQH
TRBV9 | ASSVVPAGPSFNYGYT
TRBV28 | ASSHGRDGYT
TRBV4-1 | ASSPIAGGSHNEQF
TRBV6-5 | ASSSILAGVYNEQF
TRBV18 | ASSPLGKGRGDQPQH
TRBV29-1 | SVDRGNTGELF
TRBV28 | ASSPIAGVFGEQF
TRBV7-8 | ASSRGRAQETQY
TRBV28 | ASSTYRGRENIQY
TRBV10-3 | AIKSGGPDTQY
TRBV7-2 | ASSLGARSDTQY
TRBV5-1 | ASSSAPYYNEQF
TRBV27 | ASRLAGTDEQF